Listed below are T cell receptor beta chains from one sample, sequenced in a study of graft-versus-host responses after intestinal transplantation. Clones were read by immunoSEQ multiplex PCR, and TCRdb kept only the in-frame ones, dropping some. Seen here are some 9,800 clones, roughly 93% observed once, and the top ten hold under 2.5%. The sample consisted of PBMCs, taken 8 days after intestinal transplant. Receptors were obtained from a human patient who received an intestinal transplant, so some T cells may come from the graft donor. Each CDR3 is given with its conserved first and last residue. Each record gives: V gene, CDR3 protein.

TRBV23-1 | CASSQWDREANEQFF
TRBV2 | CASSDSRSSYEQYF
TRBV5-5 | CASSSTGGLATGELFF
TRBV11-3 | CASSLGAGHEQYF
TRBV6-4 | CASSEHEYNEQFF
TRBV7-3 | CASSLTPLAGAQDTQYF
TRBV7-6 | CASSLNQGMTDTQYF
TRBV15 | CATSIERQSVGYTF
TRBV27 | CASSTRTSPPPTDTQYF
TRBV27 | CASSFGAGFYEQYF
TRBV5-1 | CASSFWGSETQYF
TRBV28 | CASSPAGTIQNNEQFF
TRBV18 | CASSPSQETQYF
TRBV2 | CASSPQERTQYF
TRBV5-1 | CASSLQGTDTQYF
TRBV20-1 | CSARVVGAAFF
TRBV7-2 | CASSGLAGSWQYF
TRBV28 | CAARGQLGNNEQFF